These 9 T cell receptor beta chains came from one sample sequenced in a study of T-cell memory formation after mild COVID-19. TCRdb re-called the 5' RACE reads with MiXCR, one entry per CDR3 protein. The profile shows hundreds of thousands of distinct CDR3 sequences, 15% to 20% of them singletons. The sequenced sample was PBMCs or a T cell subset sorted from them (not recorded which). The receptor source for this set is an adult woman who had mild COVID-19 (a few samples of this study predate the infection). Cell type and time point are not known.

This clonotype occurred once. V and J are TRBV24-1 and TRBJ2-3; TRBD2 matches at 9 bases. There are 15 residues in the CDR3. Germline V lookup: CDR1 KGHDR, CDR2 SFDVKD. V dropped 4 bases and J dropped 6; count of bases not matched to a gene: 7. The CDR3 is CATSEHSGSRDTQYF. CDR3 in DNA: TGTGCCACCAGTGAGCATAGCGGGAGCCGGGATACGCAGTATTTT.

There are many counts of this clonotype. The chain has TRBV5-1 and TRBJ2-5; D ambiguous. The CDR3 extends over 13 amino acids. V lost 0 bases to trimming and J lost 3 bases, with 6 bases between them. CDR1 is SGHRS, CDR2 YFSETQ, per germline. Here the CDR3 reads CASSLVAEETQYF. CDR3 nucleotide sequence: TGCGCCAGCAGCTTGGTAGCAGAAGAGACCCAGTACTTC. The full variable domain, completed using reference TRBV5-1 and TRBJ2-5, is KAGVTQTPRYLIKTRGQQVTLSCSPISGHRSVSWYQQTPGQGLQFLFEYFSETQRNKGNFPGRFSGRQFSNSRSEMNVSTLELGDSALYLCASSLVAEETQYFGPGTRLLVL.

The sample holds a few counts of this clonotype. The chain couples TRBV4-3 to TRBJ2-1; 7 nucleotides line up with TRBD2. Germline V gives CDR1 LGHNA, CDR2 YSLEER. Trimming cost V 1 base and J 6 bases; bases outside gene matches: 18. The CDR3 contains 19 residues. The DNA of the CDR3 is TGCGCCAGCAGCCAAGTTTCCAGCGGGAAGACTACCTCGCGCAATGAGCAGTTCTTC. This encodes CASSQVSSGKTTSRNEQFF.

This CDR3 reads CASSPLGATLEAFF. As DNA, the CDR3 is TGTGCCAGCAGTCCCCTAGGGGCGACCCTTGAAGCTTTCTTT. This rearrangement joins TRBV25-1 to TRBJ1-1; the D gene is possibly TRBD1 (5 bases). This CDR3 comprises 14 residues. Germline V gene sequence: CDR1 MGHDK, CDR2 SYGVNS. The V gene lost 5 bases and the J gene lost 7 bases, with 17 bases spanning the gap. Full variable domain (remainder filled in from reference TRBV25-1 and TRBJ1-1): EADIYQTPRYLVIGTGKKITLECSQTMGHDKMYWYQQDPGMELHLIHYSYGVNSTEKGDLSSESTVSRIRTEHFPLTLESARPSHTSQYLCASSPLGATLEAFFGQGTRLTVV.

This clonotype is a singleton in its sample. The V gene is TRBV13, the J gene TRBJ2-5; D possibly corresponds to TRBD1 (7 bases). The CDR3 length is 16 residues. Germline V gene lookup returns CDR1 PRHDT and CDR2 FYEKMQ (reference sequence). V shed 3 bases and J shed 4 bases, with 18 bases lying between them. CDR3 in DNA: TGTGCCAGCAGCTTTGCTTCCGCAGGGGGGTTAGAGACCCAGTACTTC. This translates into CASSFASAGGLETQYF.

This clonotype has just a few counts. The V call is TRBV3-1, the J call TRBJ2-7; no firm D call. The CDR3 totals 12 residues. V was pared by 1 base and J by 5 bases, with 6 bases between. The germline gives CDR1 LGHDT, CDR2 YNNKEL (reference sequence). The CDR3, as DNA: TGTGCCAGCAGCCAAGCGCCCCACGAGCAGTACTTC. Translation gives CASSQAPHEQYF.

This clonotype has a handful of counts. The CDR3 bases are TGTGCCTGGAGTGCGATGGTGGGGAGCAATCAGCCCCAGCATTTT. Its translation is CAWSAMVGSNQPQHF. The chain couples TRBV30 to TRBJ1-5; D is unresolved. Trimming took off 1 base at V and 1 base at J, with 11 bases between the two ends. Germline CDR1 and CDR2: GTSNPN and SVGIG (reference sequence). The CDR3 length is 15 residues.

CDR3 DNA: TGTGCCAGCAGTGAAAAGCGGTTCCCTAATGAAAAACTGTTTTTT. It specifies CASSEKRFPNEKLFF. The chain uses TRBV2 and TRBJ1-4; D ambiguous. CDR1 and CDR2 (germline): SNHLY, FYNNEI. The CDR3 length is 15 residues. Trimming took 2 bases from V and 3 from J, leaving 10 bases between them.

This clonotype has a handful of counts. The V gene is TRBV6-1, the J gene TRBJ1-6, with 9 nucleotides matching TRBD1. Germline V lookup: CDR1 MNHNS, CDR2 SASEGT. The CDR3 length is 16 residues. V gave up 1 base and J gave up 6 bases; unmatched junction bases: 4. CDR3 nucleotides: TGTGCCAGCAGTGAAGTTTTGGGACAGGGTAATTCACCCCTCCACTTT. Translating it yields CASSEVLGQGNSPLHF.